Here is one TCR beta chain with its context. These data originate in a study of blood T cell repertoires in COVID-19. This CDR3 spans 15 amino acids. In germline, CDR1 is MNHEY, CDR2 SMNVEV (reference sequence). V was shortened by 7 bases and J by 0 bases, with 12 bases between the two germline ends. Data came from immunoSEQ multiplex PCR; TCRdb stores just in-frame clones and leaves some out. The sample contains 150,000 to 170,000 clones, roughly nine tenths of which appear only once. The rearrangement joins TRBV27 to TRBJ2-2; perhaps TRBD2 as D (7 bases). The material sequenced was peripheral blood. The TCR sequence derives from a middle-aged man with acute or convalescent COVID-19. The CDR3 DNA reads TGTGCCAGCACCCGGGGGGCAGCGAACACCGGGGAGCTGTTTTTT. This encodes CASTRGAANTGELFF.